The present T cell receptor beta chain was sequenced within a study of human T cells and chemical hapten exposure. Trimming took 6 bases from V and 4 from J; bases not matched to a gene: 8. Germline lookup yields CDR1 MDHEN and CDR2 SYDVKM. The CDR3 covers 14 residues. TCRdb re-derived calls from the RACE reads in MiXCR, one entry per CDR3 protein. The table includes 35,000 to 40,000 distinct CDR3 sequences, more than 9% detected once. Noted time point: pre-sensitization, week 0. Treatment described: therapeutic diphenylcyclopropenone sensitization with weekly scalp DPC. The clonotype was recovered from a man aged 25 to 45 with alopecia areata. Some clones in this sample may be carry-over from other donors' samples. The specimen comprised whole blood, sampled in connection with sensitization to the hapten diphenylcyclopropenone (DPC). V is TRBV28 and J is TRBJ1-1, with 7 bases identical to TRBD1. The CDR3, as DNA: TGTGCCAGCAGGGATGGGACAGCACGCACTGAAGCTTTCTTT. As protein: CASRDGTARTEAFF.